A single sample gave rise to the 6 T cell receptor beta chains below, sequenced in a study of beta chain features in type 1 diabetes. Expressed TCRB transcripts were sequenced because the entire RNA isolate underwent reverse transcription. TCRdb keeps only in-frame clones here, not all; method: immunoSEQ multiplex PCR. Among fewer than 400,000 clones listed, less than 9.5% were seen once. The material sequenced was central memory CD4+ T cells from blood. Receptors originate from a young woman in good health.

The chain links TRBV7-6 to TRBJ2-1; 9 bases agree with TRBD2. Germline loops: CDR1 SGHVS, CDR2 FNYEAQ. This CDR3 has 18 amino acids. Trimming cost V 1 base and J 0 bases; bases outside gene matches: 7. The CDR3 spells CASSLEGGRASSYNEQFF. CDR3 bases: TGTGCCAGCAGCTTAGAAGGCGGGAGGGCCAGCTCCTACAATGAGCAGTTCTTC.

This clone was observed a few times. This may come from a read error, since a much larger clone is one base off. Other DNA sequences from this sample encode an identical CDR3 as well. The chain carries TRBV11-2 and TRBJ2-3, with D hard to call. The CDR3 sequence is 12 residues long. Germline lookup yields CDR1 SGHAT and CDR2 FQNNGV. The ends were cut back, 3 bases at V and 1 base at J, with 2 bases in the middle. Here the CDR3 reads CASSFGTDTQYF. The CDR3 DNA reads TGTGCCAGCAGCTTTGGCACAGATACGCAGTATTTT. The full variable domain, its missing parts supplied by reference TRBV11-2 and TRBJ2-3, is EAGVAQSPRYKIIEKRQSVAFWCNPISGHATLYWYQQILGQGPKLLIQFQNNGVVDDSQLPKDRFSAERLKGVDSTLKIQPAKLEDSAVYLCASSFGTDTQYFGPGTRLTVL.

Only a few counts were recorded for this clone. The CDR3 DNA is TGTGCCAGCAGCCGGCTGGGGGGCAAGAACGAGCAGTACTTC. It yields the protein CASSRLGGKNEQYF. This sequence joins TRBV6-6 and TRBJ2-7, with D perhaps TRBD1 or TRBD2 (6 bases each). Germline V gives CDR1 MNHNY, CDR2 SVGAGI (reference sequence). Trimming removed 6 bases from V and 5 bases from J, with 17 bases in between. The CDR3 contains 14 residues.

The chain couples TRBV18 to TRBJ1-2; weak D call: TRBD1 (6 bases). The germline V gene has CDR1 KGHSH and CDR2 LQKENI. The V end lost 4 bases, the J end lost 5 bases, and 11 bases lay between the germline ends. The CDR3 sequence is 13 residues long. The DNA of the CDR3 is TGTGCCAGCTCACAACTCCAGGGGTATGGCTACACCTTC. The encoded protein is CASSQLQGYGYTF.

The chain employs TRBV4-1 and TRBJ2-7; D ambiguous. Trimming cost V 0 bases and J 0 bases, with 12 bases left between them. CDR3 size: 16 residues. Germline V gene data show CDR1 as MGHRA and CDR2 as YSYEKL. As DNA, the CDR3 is TGCGCCAGCAGCCAAGATCCGGGTTTGGGCTCCTACGAGCAGTACTTC. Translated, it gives CASSQDPGLGSYEQYF.

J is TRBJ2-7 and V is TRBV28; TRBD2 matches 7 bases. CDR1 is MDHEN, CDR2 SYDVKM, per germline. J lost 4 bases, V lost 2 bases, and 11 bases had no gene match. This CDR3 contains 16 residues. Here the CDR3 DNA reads TGTGCCAGCAGTTTAAGGCGCGGGAGCCTTTCTTACGAGCAGTACTTC. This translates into CASSLRRGSLSYEQYF.